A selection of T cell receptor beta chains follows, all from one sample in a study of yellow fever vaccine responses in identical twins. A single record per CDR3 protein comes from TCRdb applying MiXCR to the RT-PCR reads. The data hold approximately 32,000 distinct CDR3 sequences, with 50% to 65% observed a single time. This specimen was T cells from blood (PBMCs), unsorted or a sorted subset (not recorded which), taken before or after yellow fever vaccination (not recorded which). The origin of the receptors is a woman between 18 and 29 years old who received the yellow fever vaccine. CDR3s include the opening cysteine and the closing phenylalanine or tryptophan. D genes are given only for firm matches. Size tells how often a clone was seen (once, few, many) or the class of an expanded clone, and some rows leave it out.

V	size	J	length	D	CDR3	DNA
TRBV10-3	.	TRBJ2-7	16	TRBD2	CAISEGLAGKFHEQYF	TGTGCCATCAGTGAAGGACTAGCGGGAAAGTTCCACGAGCAGTACTTC
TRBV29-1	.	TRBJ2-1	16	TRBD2	CSVGTSGRISYNEQFF	TGCAGCGTCGGTACTAGCGGGAGGATCTCCTACAATGAGCAGTTCTTC
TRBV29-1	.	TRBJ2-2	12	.	CSVWGATGELFF	TGCAGCGTTTGGGGGGCCACCGGGGAGCTGTTTTTT
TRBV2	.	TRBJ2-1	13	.	CASSFRDGNEQFF	TGTGCCAGCAGCTTCAGAGATGGGAATGAGCAGTTCTTC
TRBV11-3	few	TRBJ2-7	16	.	CASSDRTSLLSYEQYF	TGTGCCAGCAGCGACCGCACTAGTCTCCTCTCCTACGAGCAGTACTTC
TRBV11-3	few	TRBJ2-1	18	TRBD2	CASSLGGSGNAGYNEQFF	TGTGCCAGCAGCTTAGGGGGTAGCGGGAACGCGGGCTACAATGAGCAGTTCTTC
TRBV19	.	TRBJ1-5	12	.	CASADSNQPQHF	TGTGCCAGTGCAGATAGCAATCAGCCCCAGCATTTT
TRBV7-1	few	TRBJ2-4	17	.	CASSPGGLQLAKNIQYF	TGTGCCAGCAGCCCAGGGGGACTACAACTAGCCAAAAACATTCAGTACTTC
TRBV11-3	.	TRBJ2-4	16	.	CASSLRPGAGADIQYF	TGTGCCAGCAGCTTACGCCCGGGGGCTGGGGCGGACATTCAGTACTTC
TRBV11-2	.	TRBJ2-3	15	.	CASSLSPPSTDTQYF	TGTGCCAGCAGCTTAAGTCCTCCTAGCACAGATACGCAGTATTTT
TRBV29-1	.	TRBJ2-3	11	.	CSVVLADTQYF	TGCAGCGTCGTACTAGCTGATACGCAGTATTTT
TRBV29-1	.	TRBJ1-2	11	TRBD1	CSALTGNGYTF	TGCAGCGCTCTGACAGGGAATGGCTACACCTTC
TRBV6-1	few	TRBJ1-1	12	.	CASIPGLKEAFF	TGTGCCAGCATTCCGGGACTGAAAGAAGCTTTCTTT
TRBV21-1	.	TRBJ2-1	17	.	CASSISGSLSSYNEQFF	TGTGCCAGCAGCATTAGCGGGAGCCTGAGCTCCTACAATGAGCAGTTCTTC
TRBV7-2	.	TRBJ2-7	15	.	CASSSTGGRGYEQYF	TGTGCCAGCAGCTCCACTGGGGGAAGGGGCTACGAGCAGTACTTC
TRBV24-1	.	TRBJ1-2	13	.	CATSTGAGGGYTF	TGTGCCACCAGTACGGGGGCCGGTGGGGGCTACACCTTC
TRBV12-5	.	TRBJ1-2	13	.	CASGLDSPYGYTF	TGTGCTAGTGGTTTGGACAGTCCCTATGGCTACACCTTC
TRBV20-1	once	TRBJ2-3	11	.	CSARRVDTQYF	TGCAGTGCTAGGCGGGTAGATACGCAGTATTTT
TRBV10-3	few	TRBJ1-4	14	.	CAISDGGRNEKLFF	TGTGCCATCAGTGATGGGGGGCGAAATGAAAAACTGTTTTTT
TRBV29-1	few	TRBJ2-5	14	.	CSVEGRETQETQYF	TGCAGCGTTGAAGGAAGAGAAACCCAAGAGACCCAGTACTTC
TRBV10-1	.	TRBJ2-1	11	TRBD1	CASSGTGDRFF	TGCGCCAGCAGCGGGACAGGGGACCGATTCTTC
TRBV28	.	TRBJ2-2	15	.	CASSPEDWDTGELFF	TGTGCCAGCAGTCCAGAAGACTGGGACACCGGGGAGCTGTTTTTT
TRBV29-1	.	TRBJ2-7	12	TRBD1	CSVNRGAYEQYF	TGCAGCGTCAACAGGGGAGCCTACGAGCAGTACTTC
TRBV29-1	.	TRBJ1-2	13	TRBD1	CSVGKTGSDGYTF	TGCAGCGTGGGGAAGACAGGGTCAGACGGCTACACCTTC
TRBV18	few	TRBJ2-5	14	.	CASSPPNDQETQYF	TGTGCCAGCTCACCTCCGAACGATCAAGAGACCCAGTACTTC
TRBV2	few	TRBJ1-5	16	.	CASSDPGAWDNQPQHF	TGTGCCAGCAGTGATCCGGGGGCTTGGGACAATCAGCCCCAGCATTTT
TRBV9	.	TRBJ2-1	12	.	CASSGVWGEQFF	TGTGCCAGCAGTGGGGTCTGGGGTGAGCAGTTCTTC
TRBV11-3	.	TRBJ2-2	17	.	CASSLRERGIKVRELFF	TGTGCCAGCAGCCTTAGGGAGAGGGGTATTAAGGTTCGGGAGCTGTTTTTT
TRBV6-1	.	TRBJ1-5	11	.	CASSGVEPQHF	TGTGCCAGCAGTGGGGTGGAGCCCCAGCATTTT
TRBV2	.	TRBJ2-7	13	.	CASRSGHLRSQYF	TGTGCCAGCAGATCGGGACACCTACGATCGCAGTACTTC
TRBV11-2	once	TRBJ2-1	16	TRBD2	CASSRQTSGSYNEQFF	TGTGCCAGCAGCCGCCAGACTAGCGGGAGTTACAATGAGCAGTTCTTC
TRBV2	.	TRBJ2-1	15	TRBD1	CASREDRGGINEQFF	TGTGCCAGCAGAGAGGACAGGGGAGGTATTAATGAGCAGTTCTTC
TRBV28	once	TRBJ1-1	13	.	CASSLWQGLGAFF	TGTGCCAGCAGTTTGTGGCAGGGCCTAGGGGCTTTCTTT
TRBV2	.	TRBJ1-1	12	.	CASSAGEAEAFF	TGTGCCAGCAGTGCTGGGGAGGCTGAAGCTTTCTTT
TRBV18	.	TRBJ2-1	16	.	CASSPGWQISYNEQFF	TGTGCCAGCTCACCAGGTTGGCAGATCTCCTACAATGAGCAGTTCTTC
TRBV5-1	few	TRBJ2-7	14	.	CASSLGPESYEQYF	TGCGCCAGCAGCTTGGGGCCGGAATCCTACGAGCAGTACTTC
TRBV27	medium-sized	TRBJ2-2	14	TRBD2	CASSPPGLPGELFF	TGTGCCAGCAGTCCGCCGGGACTACCCGGGGAGCTGTTTTTT
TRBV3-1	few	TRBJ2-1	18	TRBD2	CASSLWTSGRYSYNEQFF	TGTGCCAGCAGCCTTTGGACTAGCGGGAGGTACTCCTACAATGAGCAGTTCTTC
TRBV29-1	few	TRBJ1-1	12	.	CSVRRINTEAFF	TGCAGCGTGCGCAGGATTAACACTGAAGCTTTCTTT
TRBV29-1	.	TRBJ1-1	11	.	CSYIQNTEAFF	TGCAGCTACATACAGAACACTGAAGCTTTCTTT
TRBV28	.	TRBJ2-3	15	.	CASNRQWASTDTQYF	TGTGCCAGCAACCGACAGTGGGCGAGCACAGATACGCAGTATTTT
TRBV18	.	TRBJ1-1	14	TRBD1	CASSLQGGNTEAFF	TGTGCCAGCTCACTACAGGGGGGGAACACTGAAGCTTTCTTT
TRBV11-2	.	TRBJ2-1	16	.	CASSKPGTYSTNEQFF	TGTGCCAGCAGCAAGCCCGGGACTTATTCCACTAATGAGCAGTTCTTC
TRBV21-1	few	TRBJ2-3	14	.	CASSKIGSTDTQYF	TGTGCCAGCAGCAAAATAGGAAGCACAGATACGCAGTATTTT
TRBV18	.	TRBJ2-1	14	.	CASSLRPDYNEQFF	TGTGCCAGCTCCCTGAGGCCAGATTACAATGAGCAGTTCTTC
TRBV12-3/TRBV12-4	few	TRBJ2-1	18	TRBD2	CASSLALGLAGGYNEQFF	TGTGCCAGCAGTTTAGCGCTGGGACTAGCGGGAGGTTACAATGAGCAGTTCTTC
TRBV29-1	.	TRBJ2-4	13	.	CSVGGTFQNIQYF	TGCAGCGTTGGGGGGACCTTCCAAAACATTCAGTACTTC
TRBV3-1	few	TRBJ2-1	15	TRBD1	CASSQGPGTGVEQFF	TGTGCCAGCAGCCAAGGGCCCGGGACAGGGGTCGAGCAGTTCTTC
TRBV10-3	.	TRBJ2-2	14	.	CAISDRMSTGELFF	TGTGCCATCAGTGACCGGATGAGCACCGGGGAGCTGTTTTTT
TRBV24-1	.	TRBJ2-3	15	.	CATSDPGQYTDTQYF	TGTGCCACCAGTGACCCCGGGCAGTATACAGATACGCAGTATTTT
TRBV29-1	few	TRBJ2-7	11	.	CSASDIYEQYF	TGCAGCGCCTCGGACATTTACGAGCAGTACTTC
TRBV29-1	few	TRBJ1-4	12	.	CSVHGADEKLFF	TGCAGCGTTCACGGGGCTGACGAAAAACTGTTTTTT
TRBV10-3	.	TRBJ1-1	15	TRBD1	CAISESRAGGTEAFF	TGTGCCATCAGTGAGTCCAGGGCAGGGGGGACTGAAGCTTTCTTT
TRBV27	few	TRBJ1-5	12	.	CASSQTGQPQHF	TGTGCCAGCAGTCAGACAGGTCAGCCCCAGCATTTT
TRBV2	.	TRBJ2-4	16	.	CASSEASSLAKNIQYF	TGTGCCAGCAGTGAGGCTAGCTCATTAGCCAAAAACATTCAGTACTTC
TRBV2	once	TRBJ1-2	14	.	CASSGTPVIYGYTF	TGTGCCAGCAGTGGGACACCTGTTATCTATGGCTACACCTTC
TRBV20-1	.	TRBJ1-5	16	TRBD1	CSAHKGAGNSNQPQHF	TGCAGTGCTCACAAGGGGGCAGGTAATAGCAATCAGCCCCAGCATTTT
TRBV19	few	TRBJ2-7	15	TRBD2	CASSPGGEPSYEQYF	TGTGCCAGTAGTCCGGGGGGTGAACCTTCCTACGAGCAGTACTTC
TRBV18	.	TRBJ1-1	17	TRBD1	CASSPLGTGVGNTEAFF	TGTGCCAGCTCACCACTTGGGACAGGGGTTGGAAACACTGAAGCTTTCTTT
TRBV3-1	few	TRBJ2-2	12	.	CASSQGPGELFF	TGTGCCAGCAGCCAAGGACCCGGGGAGCTGTTTTTT